The 7 T cell receptor beta chains below come from one sample, sequenced in a study of cytomegalovirus exposure and HLA in healthy donors. A multiplex PCR was run with 60 Vbeta primers and 13 Jbeta primers. Clones were sequenced by immunoSEQ multiplex PCR, and TCRdb holds only the in-frame ones, with some missing. The sample carries some 56,000 clones, approximately 82% recorded once. The sample comprised PBMCs. The receptors here all came from a man aged 50-59 years in good health and CMV-seronegative.

This chain connects TRBV6-5 to TRBJ1-5; the D gene is possibly TRBD1 (5 bases). The V and J ends lost 4 bases and 2 bases respectively, with 9 bases between them. Germline V CDR1 and CDR2: MNHEY, SVGAGI. The CDR3 covers 14 residues. CDR3 sequence: CASSWGPRNQPQHF. In nucleotides, the CDR3 is TGTGCCAGCAGTTGGGGCCCTCGCAATCAGCCCCAGCATTTT.

The chain couples TRBV9 to TRBJ1-4, with a tentative D call TRBD1 (5 bases). Germline V gene sequence: CDR1 SGDLS, CDR2 YYNGEE. The CDR3 has 16 residues. V lost 2 bases to trimming and J lost 5 bases, with 16 bases between them. This CDR3 reads CASSVRIGGSNEKLFF. CDR3 in DNA: TGTGCCAGCAGCGTCCGAATTGGGGGGTCAAATGAAAAACTGTTTTTT.

The chain has TRBV6-1 and TRBJ1-1; 9 nucleotides agree with TRBD1. The junction had 3 bases not matched to a gene; V was cut back by 4 bases and J by 3 bases. Germline loops: CDR1 MNHNS, CDR2 SASEGT. The CDR3 totals 14 residues. In DNA, the CDR3 is TGTGCCAGCAGTGTATGGACAGGGGACACTGAAGCTTTCTTT. Amino acid sequence: CASSVWTGDTEAFF.

The chain combines TRBV6-1 with TRBJ1-5; D gene unclear. The CDR3 has 12 residues. Germline CDR1 reads MNHNS; CDR2 reads SASEGT. With 2 bases removed from V and 15 bases from J, the gap between germline ends came to 14 bases. The CDR3 reads CASSERPPRGHF. The CDR3 coding sequence is TGTGCCAGCAGTGAAAGGCCCCCGCGCGGGCATTTT.

The V gene is TRBV21-1, the J gene TRBJ2-7; the D call of TRBD1 is as the table states it, not checked on the DNA. TRBV21-1 represents a pseudogene. CDR3 size: 16 residues. CDR3 in amino acids: CASSNQTGGYSYEQYF. CDR3 coding DNA: TGTGCCAGCAGCAATCAGACAGGGGGGTACTCCTACGAGCAGTACTTC.

CDR3: CASSFPGGETQYF. CDR3 DNA sequence: TGTGCCAGCAGTTTCCCGGGAGGAGAGACCCAGTACTTC. The gene calls are TRBV27 and TRBJ2-5, with 7 bases fitting TRBD2. The CDR3 is 13 amino acids. Unmatched junction bases numbered 2, after V lost 3 bases and J lost 4 bases. CDR1 is MNHEY, CDR2 SMNVEV, per germline (reference sequence).

The chain carries TRBV2 and TRBJ2-7; D remains ambiguous. CDR1 SNHLY and CDR2 FYNNEI come from the germline V gene. V lost 1 base, J lost 3 bases, and 16 bases lay in between. The CDR3 has 16 residues. The CDR3 reads CASSEVYSSPYYEQYF. CDR3 DNA sequence: TGTGCCAGCAGTGAAGTCTACAGTTCGCCCTACTACGAGCAGTACTTC.